These T cell receptor beta chains were read from a single sample in a study of cytomegalovirus exposure and HLA in healthy donors. Sequencing used immunoSEQ multiplex PCR; TCRdb keeps in-frame clones, though not all of them. In the table there are under 150,000 clones, 50% to 65% of which are singletons. Sequencing was carried out using PBMCs. The receptors come from a woman in her 40s in good health and CMV-seropositive. The CDR3 runs from the conserved cysteine through the conserved F or W. A D gene is named only where the DNA matches it firmly. Size values are once, few and many counts, or a class for expanded clones, and some rows have none.

TRBJ1-1 NA TRBV7-9 NA TGTGCCAGCAGCGGGACGGGAGGTAACACTGAAGCTTTCTTT CASSGTGGNTEAFF
TRBJ2-7 NA TRBV11-2 NA TGTGCCAGCAGCTTAGTGCCGTCGGGGGTCTACGAGCAGTACTTC CASSLVPSGVYEQYF
TRBJ2-7 TRBD2 TRBV7-3 NA TGTGCCAGCAGCGCCCAGGGACTAGCGGGAGACGAGCAGTACTTC CASSAQGLAGDEQYF
TRBJ2-5 NA TRBV7-2 NA TGTGCCAGCAGCTCCCGCACGGGGGAGGAGACCCAGTACTTC CASSSRTGEETQYF
TRBJ2-7 NA TRBV4-2 NA TGTGCCAGCAGCCAAGATCCGGGGACTTACGAGCAGTACTTC CASSQDPGTYEQYF
TRBJ2-3 TRBD1 TRBV9 NA TGTGCCAGCAGCGGGGGACAGGGTTGGGGCACAGATACGCAGTATTTT CASSGGQGWGTDTQYF
TRBJ1-1 NA TRBV29-1 NA TGCAGCGTTGGGGACACCTCGAACACTGAAGCTTTCTTT CSVGDTSNTEAFF
TRBJ2-7 TRBD1 TRBV11-2 NA TGTGCCAGCAGCTCCTATCTAGACAGGGGCTACGAGCAGTACTTC CASSSYLDRGYEQYF
TRBJ1-1 TRBD1 TRBV5-1 NA TGCGCCAGCAGCCCTTTGACAGGGACAAACACTGAAGCTTTCTTT CASSPLTGTNTEAFF
TRBJ2-1 TRBD2 TRBV28 NA TGTGCCAGCAGGCTCGGGACTAGCGTCTATGAGCAGTTCTTC CASRLGTSVYEQFF
TRBJ1-5 NA TRBV19 NA TGTGCCAGCCGTCAGCCCCAGCATTTT CASRQPQHF
TRBJ2-2 TRBD1 TRBV27 NA TGTGCCAGCAGAACCGGGACAGGGACCGGGGAGCTGTTTTTT CASRTGTGTGELFF
TRBJ2-3 TRBD2 TRBV4-1 NA TGCGCCAGCAGCCTTAGCGGGGCTAGCGGATTCACAGATACGCAGTATTTT CASSLSGASGFTDTQYF
TRBJ2-1 TRBD1 TRBV27 NA TGTGCCAGCAGTCCTTGGGACAGGGGGCTTGAGCAGTTCTTC CASSPWDRGLEQFF
TRBJ2-2 NA TRBV29-1 NA TGCAGCGTTGATCGTAACACCGGGGAGCTGTTTTTT CSVDRNTGELFF
TRBJ1-1 TRBD1 TRBV6-5 NA TGTGCCAGCAGGGCACAGGGGGCGTCCGGTGAAGCTTTCTTT CASRAQGASGEAFF
TRBJ2-1 TRBD2 TRBV7-3 once TGTGCCAGCAGCCCACTTGGACTAGCGGGGGGGAGCTCCTACAATGAGCAGTTCTTC CASSPLGLAGGSSYNEQFF
TRBJ2-1 TRBD2 TRBV5-1 NA TGCGCCAGCAGCCCGGGACTAGCGGGAGGCAATGAGCAGTTCTTC CASSPGLAGGNEQFF
TRBJ1-2 TRBD1 TRBV28 NA TGTGCCAGCAGAGAACAGGGGGGAGGCTACACCTTC CASREQGGGYTF
TRBJ2-2 NA TRBV28 NA TGTGCCCTTCGGGGTTCCCCCGAGACTACCGGGGAGCTGTTTTTT CALRGSPETTGELFF
TRBJ2-3 TRBD1 TRBV2 NA TGTGCCTCATCCCCGGGAACAGGGGGAAAGGGAGATACGCAGTATTTT CASSPGTGGKGDTQYF
TRBJ2-7 NA TRBV7-6 NA TGTGCCAGCAGCTTTCGACAGCACCTATGGTACGAGCAGTACTTC CASSFRQHLWYEQYF
TRBJ2-2 NA TRBV7-3 NA TGTGCCAGCAGCTTGGAGTTGGTGGCCGGGGAGCTGTTTTTT CASSLELVAGELFF
TRBJ2-1 TRBD2 TRBV27 NA TGTGCCAGCGCCGGGACTAGTTTTTGGAGTGGGGTCAATGAGCAGTTCTTC CASAGTSFWSGVNEQFF
TRBJ1-2 NA TRBV2 NA TGTGCCACCCGTGAGTGGGCGGGCGGCTACACCTTC CATREWAGGYTF
TRBJ2-7 TRBD1 TRBV9 NA TGTGCCAGCAGCCGGTCTGCCGGGACAGGGGGCGAACGCTCCTACGAGCAGTACTTC CASSRSAGTGGERSYEQYF
TRBJ2-3 NA TRBV19 NA TGTGCCAGTAGTCCTTTAGATGACTGGGCAGATACGCAGTATTTT CASSPLDDWADTQYF
TRBJ2-1 NA TRBV13 NA TGTGCCAGCAGCCCACCGAGGATGGGTGAGCAGTTCTTC CASSPPRMGEQFF
TRBJ2-7 TRBD1 TRBV15 few TGTGCCACCAGGGAGGAGACAGGGTGGAACTCCTACGAGCAGTACTTC CATREETGWNSYEQYF
TRBJ2-5 NA TRBV15 NA TGTGCCACCAGCAGAGATTGGAGTGGGGGCGGGGAGACCCAGTACTTC CATSRDWSGGGETQYF
TRBJ1-2 TRBD1 TRBV28 once TGTGCCAGCAGTCCCCTCCCGACAGGGGGCAAGGGCTACACCTTC CASSPLPTGGKGYTF
TRBJ1-3 NA TRBV19 NA TGTGCCAGTAGTCCAGACAACTCTGGAAACACCATATATTTT CASSPDNSGNTIYF
TRBJ1-1 NA TRBV2 few TGTGCCAGCGGGGGCTGGGACACTGAAGCTTTCTTT CASGGWDTEAFF
TRBJ2-2 NA TRBV5-4 NA TGTGCCAGCACCTCTGGGGGGGGCTGGCCCACCGGGGAGCTGTTTTTT CASTSGGGWPTGELFF
TRBJ1-1 TRBD1 TRBV7-8 once TGTGCCAGCAGCCGTAGGACCGTACAGGGGGGGAACACTGAAGCTTTCTTT CASSRRTVQGGNTEAFF
TRBJ1-1 TRBD1 TRBV7-6 few TGTGCCAGCAGCATACCACAGGGGAGAGACACTGAAGCTTTCTTT CASSIPQGRDTEAFF
TRBJ2-7 TRBD1 TRBV6-5 NA TGTGCCAGCAGTTACGCCCTGACAGGGGGTTACGAGCAGTACTTC CASSYALTGGYEQYF
TRBJ2-5 NA TRBV28 NA TGTGCCAGCAGTCAACCGGGACTAGAGACCCAGTACTTC CASSQPGLETQYF
TRBJ1-6 NA TRBV5-1 few TGCGCCAGCAGTCTCTCGCCCCAAGGGGCGCCCAAGAATTCACCCCTCCACTTT CASSLSPQGAPKNSPLHF
TRBJ2-1 TRBD1 TRBV19 once TGTGCCAGCAGTCCCGGGACAGGGGGCGCGGGGCTCCATGAGCAGTTCTTC CASSPGTGGAGLHEQFF
TRBJ2-5 TRBD1 TRBV6-5 few TGTGCCAGCAGTAAACGGGACAGGGGACGGGAGACCCAGTACTTC CASSKRDRGRETQYF
TRBJ1-5 NA TRBV6-5 few TGTGCCAGCAGTCGCGGGGGCAGGGATCAGCCCCAGCATTTT CASSRGGRDQPQHF
TRBJ2-7 NA TRBV4-3 NA TGCGCCAGCAGCCAAGGGGGTATCGCGGGAAGACACGAGCAGTACTTC CASSQGGIAGRHEQYF
TRBJ2-3 NA TRBV14 NA TGTGCCAGCAGCCTCCGACAGACAGATACGCAGTATTTT CASSLRQTDTQYF
TRBJ2-7 NA TRBV4-1 NA TGCGCCAGCAGCCATCAAACTGCCTACGAGCAGTACTTC CASSHQTAYEQYF
TRBJ2-7 TRBD2 TRBV9 NA TGTGCCAGCAGCATCACTAGCGGGAGGTCCTACGAGCAGTACTTC CASSITSGRSYEQYF
TRBJ2-7 TRBD1 TRBV5-1 NA TGCGCCAGCAGCTTGGGGGTGGACAGGGTCCACGAGCAGTACTTC CASSLGVDRVHEQYF
TRBJ1-6 NA TRBV5-1 NA TGCGCCAGCAGCTTGGCCGTCCCGGGTTCCTCCGAAAATAATTCACCCCTCCACTTT CASSLAVPGSSENNSPLHF
TRBJ1-5 TRBD1 TRBV2 NA TGTGCCAGCAGTGGGGACAGGGCGCAGGGTGAGCCCCAGCATTTT CASSGDRAQGEPQHF
TRBJ2-7 TRBD1 TRBV7-9 NA TGTGCCAGCAGCTGGGGACAGGGGATCTACGAGCAGTACTTC CASSWGQGIYEQYF
TRBJ2-1 TRBD2 TRBV5-1 few TGCGCCAGCAGCTTGGAAGCGGGAGGCTACAATGAGCAGTTCTTC CASSLEAGGYNEQFF
TRBJ2-2 NA TRBV15 NA TGTGCCACCAGAGGGGTCGGGGAGCTGTTTTTT CATRGVGELFF
TRBJ2-1 TRBD2 TRBV19 NA TGTGCCAGTAGTTTAGCGGGAAACTCCTACAATGAGCAGTTCTTC CASSLAGNSYNEQFF
TRBJ1-2 NA TRBV11-2 NA TGTGCCAGCAGCTTAGGTGGACAGCCTAACTATGGCTACACCTTC CASSLGGQPNYGYTF